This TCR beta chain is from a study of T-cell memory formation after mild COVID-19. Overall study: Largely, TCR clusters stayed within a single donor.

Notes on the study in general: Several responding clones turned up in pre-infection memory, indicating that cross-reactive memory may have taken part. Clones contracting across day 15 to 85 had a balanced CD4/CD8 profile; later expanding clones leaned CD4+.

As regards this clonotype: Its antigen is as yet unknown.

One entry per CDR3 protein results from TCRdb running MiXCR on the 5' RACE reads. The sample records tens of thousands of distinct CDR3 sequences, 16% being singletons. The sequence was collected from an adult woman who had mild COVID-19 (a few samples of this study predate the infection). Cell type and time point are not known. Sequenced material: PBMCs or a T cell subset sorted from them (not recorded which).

The CDR3 sequence: CASIKTGGATDTQYF. The CDR3 region has the DNA TGTGCCAGTATTAAAACCGGGGGGGCCACAGATACGCAGTATTTT. The rearrangement links TRBV19 to TRBJ2-3; 8 nucleotides agree with TRBD2. Trimming cost V 7 bases and J 2 bases; bases outside gene matches: 8. Looked up from germline, CDR1 is LNHDA and CDR2 is SQIVND (reference sequence). CDR3 size: 15 residues.